Listed below are T cell receptor beta chains from one sample, sequenced in a study of CD8 T cells in ankylosing spondylitis. Each CDR3 protein is one row after TCRdb ran MiXCR on the 5' RACE reads. The top ten hold 13% to 15% of the sample, which has a few hundred thousand distinct CDR3 sequences, about 6.7% seen once. Sequenced: blood, either unsorted or a sorted T cell fraction (not recorded which). The receptors come from a male donor with ankylosing spondylitis. Both conserved end residues are part of each CDR3. A D gene is named only where the DNA matches it firmly. Not every row has a clone size; where given, it reads once, few, many or a size class.

many | TRBJ1-1 | TRBV7-6 | TRBD1 | TGTGCCAGCAGCCCGAGACAGGGGTCGAACACTGAAGCTTTCTTT | CASSPRQGSNTEAFF
many | TRBJ1-6 | TRBV7-2 | NA | TGTGCCAGCAGCTTATATTACGGGGGGCAGAATAATTCACCCCTCCACTTT | CASSLYYGGQNNSPLHF
many | TRBJ1-1 | TRBV7-2 | NA | TGTGCCAGCAGCTTGGGGAGCCACACTGAAGCTTTCTTT | CASSLGSHTEAFF
many | TRBJ2-1 | TRBV10-3 | NA | TGTGCCATCCGAACCCTCAGAGGGGACAATGAGCAGTTCTTC | CAIRTLRGDNEQFF
few | TRBJ2-7 | TRBV5-5 | TRBD1 | TGTGCCAGCAGCTCCGCCGGGACAGGGGCCCAAGAGCAGTACTTC | CASSSAGTGAQEQYF
few | TRBJ1-2 | TRBV4-1 | NA | TGCGCCAGCAGCCAAGATAAGGCACAGAGCTATGGCTACACCTTC | CASSQDKAQSYGYTF
NA | TRBJ2-4 | TRBV20-1 | NA | TGCAGTGCTAGTGCGGGACGCCTTGGGCAAAACATTCAGTACTTC | CSASAGRLGQNIQYF
many | TRBJ1-2 | TRBV2 | TRBD1 | TGTGCCAGCAGTCCGGACAGGAGGGGGTATGGCTACACCTTC | CASSPDRRGYGYTF
few | TRBJ2-1 | TRBV11-2 | TRBD2 | TGTGCCAGCAGCTTTCACCAGCGGGGGGGAAACAATGAGCAGTTCTTC | CASSFHQRGGNNEQFF
few | TRBJ2-1 | TRBV28 | NA | TGTGCCAGCCTCTTTTTAGCGGAGCAGTTCTTC | CASLFLAEQFF
many | TRBJ2-3 | TRBV13 | NA | TGTGCCAACTCGCGAACAACAGATACGCAGTATTTT | CANSRTTDTQYF